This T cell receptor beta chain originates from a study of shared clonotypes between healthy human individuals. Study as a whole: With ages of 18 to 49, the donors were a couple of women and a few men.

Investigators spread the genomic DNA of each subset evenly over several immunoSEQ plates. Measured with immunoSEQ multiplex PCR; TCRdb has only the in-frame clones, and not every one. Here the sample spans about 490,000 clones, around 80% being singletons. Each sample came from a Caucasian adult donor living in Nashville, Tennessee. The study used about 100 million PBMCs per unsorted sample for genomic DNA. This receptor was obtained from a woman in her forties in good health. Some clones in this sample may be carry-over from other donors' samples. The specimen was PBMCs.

In DNA, the CDR3 is TGCGCCAGCAGTCCGGCGAGAGGCTATGGCTACACCTTC. It is translated as CASSPARGYGYTF. The rearrangement uses TRBV10-1 and TRBJ1-2; no clear D. CDR1 is WNHNN and CDR2 is SYGVQD in the germline V gene (reference sequence). The V gene lost 5 bases and the J gene lost 4 bases, with 11 bases spanning the gap. The CDR3 has 13 residues.